This T cell receptor beta chain was profiled in a study of cytomegalovirus exposure and HLA in healthy donors. Study in general: Among roughly 180 million T cells, an earlier analysis found approximately 110 million unique TCR beta sequences. Study-level results: Prior analysis indicated that the majority of TCR beta V segments exhibited productivity approximately 87% or approximately 30% of the time. Diagnosis of cytomegalovirus status made by the classifier reportedly showed high specificity and sensitivity.

Trimming took off 5 bases at V and 0 bases at J, with 14 bases between the two ends. The CDR3 is made up of 16 amino acids. CDR1 and CDR2 (germline): MDHEN, SYDVKM. 13 Jbeta primers and 60 Vbeta primers were used for the PCR. Clones were read by immunoSEQ multiplex PCR, and TCRdb kept only the in-frame ones, dropping some. The data show 200,000 or so clones, about 85% seen once. Remarks on this clone: Its specificity is not known.

The genes are TRBV28 and TRBJ2-1; the D gene is possibly TRBD2 (6 bases). The sequence was obtained from a human donor in good health. The specimen was PBMCs. Here the CDR3 reads CASSVPGDGSYNEQFF. CDR3 DNA: TGTGCCAGCAGTGTACCGGGGGACGGCTCCTACAATGAGCAGTTCTTC. The full variable domain, completed using reference TRBV28 and TRBJ2-1, is DVKVTQSSRYLVKRTGEKVFLECVQDMDHENMFWYRQDPGLGLRLIYFSYDVKMKEKGDIPEGYSVSREKKERFSLILESASTNQTSMYLCASSVPGDGSYNEQFFGPGTRLTVL.